Following are 12 T cell receptor beta chains from one sample sequenced in a study of blood T cell repertoires in COVID-19. Libraries were prepared by immunoSEQ multiplex PCR; TCRdb keeps only in-frame clonotypes and omits some of them. The sample shows fewer than 85,000 clones, about 82% of them seen only once. Material for sequencing was peripheral blood. Receptors were obtained from a woman older than 75 with active or convalescent COVID-19.

This clone was seen only a few times. The chain uses TRBV28 and TRBJ1-5, with 10 nucleotides matching TRBD1. Germline CDR1 and CDR2: MDHEN and SYDVKM. The CDR3 has 15 residues. Trimming took 2 bases from V and 6 from J; bases not matched to a gene: 4. As DNA, the CDR3 is TGTGCCAGCAGTTTAGGGGACAGGGGCCGTCAGCCCCAGCATTTT. Amino acid sequence: CASSLGDRGRQPQHF.

V and J are TRBV27 and TRBJ2-1, with D possibly being TRBD1 (5 bases). Looked up from germline, CDR1 is MNHEY and CDR2 is SMNVEV (reference sequence). Trimming removed 4 bases from V and 1 base from J, with 11 bases in between. This CDR3 is 15 amino acids long. The CDR3 DNA follows: TGTGCCAGCAGTTCAGGACACTCTTCCTACAATGAGCAGTTCTTC. It translates to CASSSGHSSYNEQFF.

The J gene is TRBJ1-1, the V gene TRBV6-2 or TRBV6-3, with a weak D call TRBD1 (5 bases). Per the germline V gene, CDR1 is MNHEY and CDR2 is SVGEGT. The CDR3 consists of 14 residues. The ends were cut back, 5 bases at V and 5 bases at J, with 15 bases in the middle. CDR3 nucleotide sequence: TGTGCCAGCAGTCACGGGGGGTTACAGACTGAAGCTTTCTTT. Translated, it gives CASSHGGLQTEAFF.

The chain is built from TRBV7-8 and TRBJ2-5; TRBD2 agrees at 15 bases. The CDR3 spans 17 residues. The V segment lost 5 bases and the J segment 6 bases; nucleotides outside the gene matches: 10. Germline CDR1 and CDR2: SGHVS and FQNEAQ. As DNA, the CDR3 is TGTGCCAGCAGCCCGTTAGGGACTAGCGGGAGGTTAAAGACCCAGTACTTC. Its protein product is CASSPLGTSGRLKTQYF.

This sequence joins TRBV7-2 and TRBJ1-4; tentative D call: TRBD1 (5 bases). The CDR3 has 14 residues. The V gene lost 4 bases and the J gene lost 10 bases, with 16 bases spanning the gap. Germline-derived CDR1 and CDR2 are SGHTA and FQGNSA. CDR3 sequence reads: CASSSDWSGGKLFF. The CDR3 DNA follows: TGTGCCAGCAGCTCGGACTGGTCCGGGGGAAAACTGTTTTTT.

This clone was seen more than once but under ten times. The rearrangement links TRBV27 to TRBJ2-5, with 8 bases identical to TRBD1. The V segment lost 5 bases and the J segment 5 bases; nucleotides outside the gene matches: 7. This CDR3 contains 14 residues. From germline, CDR1 is MNHEY and CDR2 SMNVEV (reference sequence). The CDR3 DNA follows: TGTGCCAGCAGTGGGACAGGCCTATGGGAGACCCAGTACTTC. The encoded protein is CASSGTGLWETQYF.

This chain connects TRBV27 to TRBJ1-2; tentative D call: TRBD1 (5 bases). V was pared by 2 bases and J by 7 bases, with 14 bases between. This CDR3 contains 14 residues. Germline V gives CDR1 MNHEY, CDR2 SMNVEV (reference sequence). CDR3 loop: CASSLTGGRAGYTF. The CDR3 bases are TGTGCCAGCAGTTTAACCGGGGGAAGGGCTGGCTACACCTTC.

The genes are TRBV10-3 and TRBJ2-5, with D possibly TRBD2 on 6 matching bases. CDR3 length equals 16 residues. Between the trimmed V and J ends, which lost 0 bases and 3 bases, there was a span of 14 bases. Germline CDR1 and CDR2: ENHRY and SYGVKD. The CDR3 nucleotides are TGTGCCATCAGTGAGTCCGGGACTGGGAGGAAAGAGACCCAGTACTTC. As protein: CAISESGTGRKETQYF.

This clone was seen a single time. The J gene is TRBJ1-2, the V gene TRBV29-1, with D hard to call. Trimming removed 1 base at V and 8 bases at J, with 8 bases between. This CDR3 has 11 residues. Per germline, CDR1 SQVTM and CDR2 ANQGSEA. CDR3 bases: TGCAGCGTTGAAGGGCAGGCAGGCTACACCTTC. Its translation: CSVEGQAGYTF.

This clone was seen a few times. The chain is built from TRBV25-1 and TRBJ2-7; no definite D call. This CDR3 has 14 residues. V lost 4 bases and J 2 bases, leaving 12 bases between the germline ends. Germline V lookup: CDR1 MGHDK, CDR2 SYGVNS. The CDR3 sequence: CASSGQPTAYEQYF. The DNA of the CDR3 is TGTGCCAGCAGTGGGCAGCCTACAGCCTACGAGCAGTACTTC.

The rearrangement uses TRBV11-2 and TRBJ1-1, with TRBD1 as a possible D gene (6 bases). Trimming pared 3 bases from V and 4 bases from J, leaving 9 bases between. This CDR3 region has 13 residues. Per germline, CDR1 SGHAT and CDR2 FQNNGV. The CDR3 here is CASSLQGFTEAFF. The CDR3 DNA follows: TGTGCCAGCAGCTTGCAGGGGTTCACTGAAGCTTTCTTT.

J is TRBJ2-4 and V is TRBV29-1; 9 bases are a match to TRBD1. With 7 bases clipped from V and 8 bases from J, the junction kept 9 bases outside the gene matches. This CDR3 spans 13 amino acids. Germline V lookup: CDR1 SQVTM, CDR2 ANQGSEA. The CDR3 bases are TGCAGCGCTCGGGGGACAGGGACCTACATTCAGTACTTC. Encoded protein: CSARGTGTYIQYF.